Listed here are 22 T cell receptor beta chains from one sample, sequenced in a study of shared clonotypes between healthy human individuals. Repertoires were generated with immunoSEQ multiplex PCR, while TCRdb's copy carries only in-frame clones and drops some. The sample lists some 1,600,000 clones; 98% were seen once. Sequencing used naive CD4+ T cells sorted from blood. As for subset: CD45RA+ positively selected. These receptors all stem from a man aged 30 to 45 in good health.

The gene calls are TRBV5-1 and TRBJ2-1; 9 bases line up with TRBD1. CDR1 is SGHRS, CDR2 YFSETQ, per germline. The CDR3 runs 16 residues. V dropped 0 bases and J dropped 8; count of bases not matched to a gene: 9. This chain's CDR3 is CASSLAVDRGLDEQFF. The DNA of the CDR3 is TGCGCCAGCAGCTTGGCCGTGGACAGGGGTCTTGATGAGCAGTTCTTC. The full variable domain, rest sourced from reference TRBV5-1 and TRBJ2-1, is KAGVTQTPRYLIKTRGQQVTLSCSPISGHRSVSWYQQTPGQGLQFLFEYFSETQRNKGNFPGRFSGRQFSNSRSEMNVSTLELGDSALYLCASSLAVDRGLDEQFFGPGTRLTVL.

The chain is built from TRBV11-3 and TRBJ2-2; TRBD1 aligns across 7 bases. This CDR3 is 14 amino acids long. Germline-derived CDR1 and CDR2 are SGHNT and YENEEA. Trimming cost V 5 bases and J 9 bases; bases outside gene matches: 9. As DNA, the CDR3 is TGTGCCAGCAGCCCCGGACAGGCCGCTTGGGAGCTGTTTTTT. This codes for CASSPGQAAWELFF.

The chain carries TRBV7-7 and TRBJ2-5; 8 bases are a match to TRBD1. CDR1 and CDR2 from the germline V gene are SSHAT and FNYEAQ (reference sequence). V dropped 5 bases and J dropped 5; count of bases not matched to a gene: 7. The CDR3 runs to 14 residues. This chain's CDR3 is CASSTDRGSETQYF. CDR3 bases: TGTGCCAGCAGCACCGACAGGGGATCGGAGACCCAGTACTTC.

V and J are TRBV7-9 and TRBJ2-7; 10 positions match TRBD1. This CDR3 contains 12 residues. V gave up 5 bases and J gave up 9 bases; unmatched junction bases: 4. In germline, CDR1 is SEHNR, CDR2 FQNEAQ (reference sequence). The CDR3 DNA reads TGTGCCAGCAGCGCTGGGACAGGGGTGCAGTACTTC. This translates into CASSAGTGVQYF.

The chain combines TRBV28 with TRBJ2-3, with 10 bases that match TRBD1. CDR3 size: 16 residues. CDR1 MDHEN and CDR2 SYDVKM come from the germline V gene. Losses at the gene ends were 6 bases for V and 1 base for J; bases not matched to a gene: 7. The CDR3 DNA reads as TGTGCCAGCAGGACCGGGACAGGGGCCGGCACAGATACGCAGTATTTT. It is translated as CASRTGTGAGTDTQYF.

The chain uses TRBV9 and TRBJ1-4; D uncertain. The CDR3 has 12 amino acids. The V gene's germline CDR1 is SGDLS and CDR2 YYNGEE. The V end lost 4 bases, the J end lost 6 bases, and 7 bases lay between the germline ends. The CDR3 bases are TGTGCCAGCAGCTCCCGGGATGAAAAACTGTTTTTT. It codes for CASSSRDEKLFF. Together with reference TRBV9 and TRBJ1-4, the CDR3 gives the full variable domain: DSGVTQTPKHLITATGQRVTLRCSPRSGDLSVYWYQQSLDQGLQFLIQYYNGEERAKGNILERFSAQQFPDLHSELNLSSLELGDSALYFCASSSRDEKLFFGSGTQLSVL.

The CDR3 DNA reads as TGTGCCAGCAGTTTCCCTACCGAGCAGTACTTC. This encodes CASSFPTEQYF. J is TRBJ2-7 and V is TRBV28, with D uncertain. CDR1 and CDR2 (germline): MDHEN, SYDVKM. Trimming shortened V by 3 bases and J by 6 bases, and 6 bases separated the two germline ends. The CDR3 has 11 residues.

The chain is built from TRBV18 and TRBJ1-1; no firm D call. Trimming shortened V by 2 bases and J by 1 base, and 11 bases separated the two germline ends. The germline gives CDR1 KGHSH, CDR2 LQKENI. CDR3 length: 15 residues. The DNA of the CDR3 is TGTGCCAGCTCACCATTTTCGGGTGAGAACACTGAAGCTTTCTTT. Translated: CASSPFSGENTEAFF.

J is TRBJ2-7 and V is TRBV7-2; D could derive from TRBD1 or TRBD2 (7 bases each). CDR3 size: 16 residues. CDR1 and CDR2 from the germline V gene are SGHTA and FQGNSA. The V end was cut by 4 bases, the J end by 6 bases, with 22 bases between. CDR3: CASSSWEGQPPREQYF. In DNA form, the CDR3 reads TGTGCCAGCAGCTCCTGGGAGGGACAGCCACCCCGCGAGCAGTACTTC. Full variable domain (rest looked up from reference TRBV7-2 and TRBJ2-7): GAGVSQSPSNKVTEKGKDVELRCDPISGHTALYWYRQSLGQGLEFLIYFQGNSAPDKSGLPSDRFSAERTGGSVSTLTIQRTQQEDSAVYLCASSSWEGQPPREQYFGPGTRLTVT.

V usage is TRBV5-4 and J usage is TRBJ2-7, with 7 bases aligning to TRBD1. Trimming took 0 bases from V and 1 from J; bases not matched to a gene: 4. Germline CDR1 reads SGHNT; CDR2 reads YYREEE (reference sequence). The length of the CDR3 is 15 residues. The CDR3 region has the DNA TGTGCCAGCAGCTTGGCCGCGACAGGGTCCTACGAGCAGTACTTC. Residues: CASSLAATGSYEQYF.

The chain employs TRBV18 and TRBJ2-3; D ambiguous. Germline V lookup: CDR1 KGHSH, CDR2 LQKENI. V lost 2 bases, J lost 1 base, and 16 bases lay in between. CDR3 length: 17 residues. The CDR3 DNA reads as TGTGCCAGCTCACCAACCCTTAACTCTAGAGGCACAGATACGCAGTATTTT. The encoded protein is CASSPTLNSRGTDTQYF. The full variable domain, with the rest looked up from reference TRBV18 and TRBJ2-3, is NAGVMQNPRHLVRRRGQEARLRCSPMKGHSHVYWYRQLPEEGLKFMVYLQKENIIDESGMPKERFSAEFPKEGPSILRIQQVVRGDSAAYFCASSPTLNSRGTDTQYFGPGTRLTVL.

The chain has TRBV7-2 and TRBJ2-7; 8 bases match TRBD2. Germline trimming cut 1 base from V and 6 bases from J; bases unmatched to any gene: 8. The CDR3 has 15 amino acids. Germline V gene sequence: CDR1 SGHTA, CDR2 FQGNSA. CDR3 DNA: TGTGCCAGCAGCTTAGGGTCGGGAGGGCCGGGCGAGCAGTACTTC. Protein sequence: CASSLGSGGPGEQYF.

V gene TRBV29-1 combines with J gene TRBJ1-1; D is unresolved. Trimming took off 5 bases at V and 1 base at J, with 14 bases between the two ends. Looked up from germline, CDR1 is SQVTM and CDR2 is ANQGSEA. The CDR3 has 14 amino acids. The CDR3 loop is CSVRYKVKNTEAFF. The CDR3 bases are TGCAGCGTTCGCTATAAGGTAAAGAACACTGAAGCTTTCTTT. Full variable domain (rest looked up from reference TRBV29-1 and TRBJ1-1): SAVISQKPSRDICQRGTSLTIQCQVDSQVTMMFWYRQQPGQSLTLIATANQGSEATYESGFVIDKFPISRPNLTFSTLTVSNMSPEDSSIYLCSVRYKVKNTEAFFGQGTRLTVV.

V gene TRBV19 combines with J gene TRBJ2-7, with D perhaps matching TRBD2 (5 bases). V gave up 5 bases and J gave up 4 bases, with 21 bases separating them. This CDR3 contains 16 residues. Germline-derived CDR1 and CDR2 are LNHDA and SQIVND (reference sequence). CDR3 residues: CASSGVGRDGDYEQYF. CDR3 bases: TGTGCCAGTAGTGGGGTTGGCCGAGACGGGGATTACGAGCAGTACTTC.

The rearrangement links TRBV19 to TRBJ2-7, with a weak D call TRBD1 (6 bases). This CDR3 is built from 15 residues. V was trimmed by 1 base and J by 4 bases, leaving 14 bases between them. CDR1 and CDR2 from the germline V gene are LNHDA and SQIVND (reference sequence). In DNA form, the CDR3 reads TGTGCCAGTAGTATAGGGACAGAAGAGATTTACGAGCAGTACTTC. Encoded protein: CASSIGTEEIYEQYF.

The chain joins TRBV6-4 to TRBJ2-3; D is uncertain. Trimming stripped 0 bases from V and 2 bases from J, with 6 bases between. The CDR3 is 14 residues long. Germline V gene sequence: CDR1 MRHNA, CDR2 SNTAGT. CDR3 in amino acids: CASSDSLVTDTQYF. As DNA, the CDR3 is TGTGCCAGCAGTGACTCGTTAGTCACAGATACGCAGTATTTT.

CDR3 nucleotides: TGTGCCAGCAGCCCGGGAGCGGGAAAGACCCAGAGGGCCTACAATGAGCAGTTCTTC. Amino acid sequence: CASSPGAGKTQRAYNEQFF. The rearrangement links TRBV9 to TRBJ2-1, with TRBD2 matching over 7 bases. Germline V CDR1 and CDR2: SGDLS, YYNGEE. The V and J ends lost 4 bases and 2 bases, in that order; junction bases with no gene match: 18. The CDR3 sequence is 19 residues long.

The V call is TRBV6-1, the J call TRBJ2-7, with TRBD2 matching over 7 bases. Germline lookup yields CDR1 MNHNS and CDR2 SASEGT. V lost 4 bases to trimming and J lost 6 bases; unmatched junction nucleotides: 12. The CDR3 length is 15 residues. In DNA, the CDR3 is TGTGCCAGCAGTGGCCTAGGAGCGGGATCCAGCGAGCAGTACTTC. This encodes CASSGLGAGSSEQYF.

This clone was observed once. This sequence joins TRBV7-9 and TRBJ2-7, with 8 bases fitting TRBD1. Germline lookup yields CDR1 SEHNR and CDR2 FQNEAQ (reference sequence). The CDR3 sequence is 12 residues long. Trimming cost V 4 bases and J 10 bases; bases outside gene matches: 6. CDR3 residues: CASSSTGVEQYF. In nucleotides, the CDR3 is TGTGCCAGCAGCTCGACAGGGGTGGAACAGTACTTC.

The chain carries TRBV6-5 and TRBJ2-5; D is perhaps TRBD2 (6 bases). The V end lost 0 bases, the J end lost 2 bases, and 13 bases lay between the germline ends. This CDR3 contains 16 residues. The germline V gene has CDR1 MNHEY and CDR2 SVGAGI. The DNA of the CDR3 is TGTGCCAGCAGTTACTCGCGGGGCAGGAGACAAGAGACCCAGTACTTC. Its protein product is CASSYSRGRRQETQYF.

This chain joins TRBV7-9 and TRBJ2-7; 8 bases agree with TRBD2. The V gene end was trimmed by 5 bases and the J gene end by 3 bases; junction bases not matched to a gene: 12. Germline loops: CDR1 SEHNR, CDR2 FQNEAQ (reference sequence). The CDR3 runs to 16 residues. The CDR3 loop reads CASSPDGAGGYYEQYF. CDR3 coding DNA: TGTGCCAGCAGCCCCGACGGGGCGGGAGGATACTACGAGCAGTACTTC.

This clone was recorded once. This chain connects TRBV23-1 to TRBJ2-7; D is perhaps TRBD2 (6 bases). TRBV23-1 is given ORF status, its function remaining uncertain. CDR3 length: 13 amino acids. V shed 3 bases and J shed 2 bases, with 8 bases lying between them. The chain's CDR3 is CASSQEGTYEQYF. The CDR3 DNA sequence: TGCGCCAGCAGTCAGGAGGGAACCTACGAGCAGTACTTC.